This TCR beta chain was sequenced in a study of blood T cells in healthy people across ages. Study-level points and caveats: Diversity was higher, and naive CD4+ cells more numerous, in long-lived donors than in aged donors.

Alongside a J-beta primer mix, a sample-barcoded 5' primer served in a second PCR lasting about 7 to 11 cycles. Via MiXCR, TCRdb re-called the 5' RACE reads, giving one row per CDR3 protein. The sample records hundreds of thousands of distinct CDR3 sequences, roughly 50% being singletons. In regard to this clonotype: The antigen remains unidentified.

The clonotype comes from a man in his forties in good health. The sample consisted of blood.

As DNA, the CDR3 is TGTGCCAGCAGCCCCGACAGGGCTTCCTACGAGCAGTACTTC. It yields the protein CASSPDRASYEQYF. The chain recombines TRBV7-9 with TRBJ2-5; 7 nucleotides agree with TRBD1. TRBJ2-7 matches the DNA end more closely, so the J call is doubtful. Germline lookup yields CDR1 SEHNR and CDR2 FQNEAQ (reference sequence). The CDR3 runs to 14 residues.